A single sample is the source of the 22 T cell receptor beta chains below, sequenced in a study of T-cell memory formation after mild COVID-19. TCRdb used MiXCR to reprocess the 5' RACE reads, holding one entry per CDR3 protein. The table shows hundreds of thousands of distinct CDR3 sequences, with approximately 20% occurring only once. Material for sequencing was PBMCs or a T cell subset sorted from them (not recorded which). These receptors originate from an adult woman who had mild COVID-19 (a few samples of this study predate the infection). Cell type and time point are not known.

The chain has TRBV9 and TRBJ1-5; D gene unclear. The germline gives CDR1 SGDLS, CDR2 YYNGEE. The CDR3 is 15 amino acids. The V end lost 0 bases, the J end lost 1 base, and 8 bases lay between the germline ends. As DNA, the CDR3 is TGTGCCAGCAGCGTAGGGGAAGGGAGCAATCAGCCCCAGCATTTT. The encoded protein is CASSVGEGSNQPQHF.

The chain combines TRBV2 with TRBJ1-5; tentatively, D is TRBD1 (6 bases). The germline V gene encodes CDR1 SNHLY and CDR2 FYNNEI. The CDR3 extends over 15 amino acids. Trimming left V 1 base short and J 6 bases short, with 13 bases between. CDR3: CASSEEGGLGQPQHF. CDR3 bases: TGTGCCAGCAGTGAAGAGGGGGGACTGGGTCAGCCCCAGCATTTT.

The V and J genes are TRBV10-3 and TRBJ2-1, with D perhaps assigned TRBD1 or TRBD2 (5 bases each). The CDR3 is made up of 13 amino acids. The germline V gene encodes CDR1 ENHRY and CDR2 SYGVKD. The V end lost 3 bases, the J end lost 5 bases, and 8 bases lay between the germline ends. The CDR3 is CAISDRDDNEQFF. CDR3 in DNA: TGTGCCATCAGTGACCGGGACGACAATGAGCAGTTCTTC.

This clonotype has a handful of counts. V gene TRBV7-3 combines with J gene TRBJ2-4; 14 bases are a match to TRBD2. Trimming removed 5 bases from V and 2 bases from J; junction bases left unmatched: 5. The CDR3 consists of 17 residues. CDR1 and CDR2 (germline): SGHTA, FQGTGA. As DNA, the CDR3 is TGTGCCAGCAGCCCGACTAGCGGGGGGGGAACCAAAAACATTCAGTACTTC. Translation: CASSPTSGGGTKNIQYF.

This clonotype was seen only a few times. The CDR3, as DNA: TGTGCCATCAGACCGGGACAGGGCGGGATTGAAGCTTTCTTT. This translates into CAIRPGQGGIEAFF. The genes are TRBV10-3 and TRBJ1-1; 9 bases are a match to TRBD1. Trimming at V came to 6 bases and at J to 7 bases, leaving 9 bases not matched to a gene. The CDR3 contains 14 residues. Germline CDR1 ENHRY, CDR2 SYGVKD.

The rearrangement uses TRBV6-5 and TRBJ2-7; 8 bases match TRBD2. Germline-derived CDR1 and CDR2 are MNHEY and SVGAGI. This CDR3 is 17 amino acids long. J lost 2 bases, V lost 3 bases, and 12 bases had no gene match. CDR3 bases: TGTGCCAGCAGTTATACACCCCGGACTAGCAGTACCTACGAGCAGTACTTC. This gives the protein CASSYTPRTSSTYEQYF.

This clonotype appeared many times. V gene TRBV4-3 combines with J gene TRBJ2-1; 10 nucleotides match TRBD2. Looked up from germline, CDR1 is LGHNA and CDR2 is YSLEER. V lost 0 bases, J lost 4 bases, and 6 bases stayed unmatched. The length of the CDR3 is 17 residues. The CDR3 DNA reads TGCGCCAGCAGCCAAGATTTGGCTAGCGGGAGTTACAATGAGCAGTTCTTC. Encoded protein: CASSQDLASGSYNEQFF.

This clonotype was recorded at least ten times. The chain couples TRBV9 to TRBJ2-1; D possibly matches TRBD1 or TRBD2 (5 bases each). V lost 5 bases to trimming and J lost 5 bases, with 14 bases between them. From germline, CDR1 is SGDLS and CDR2 YYNGEE. The CDR3 has 14 residues. Here the CDR3 reads CASSVRDGNNEQFF. The CDR3 nucleotides read TGTGCCAGCAGTGTCCGGGACGGGAACAATGAGCAGTTCTTC.

This clonotype was detected only a few times. CDR3 residues: CAIRGTDYNEQFF. The CDR3, as DNA: TGTGCCATCCGCGGTACCGACTACAATGAGCAGTTCTTC. The rearrangement joins TRBV10-3 to TRBJ2-1; D is undetermined. This CDR3 region has 13 residues. Trimming took off 8 bases at V and 3 bases at J, with 11 bases between the two ends. Germline lookup yields CDR1 ENHRY and CDR2 SYGVKD.

This clonotype occurred a few times. This rearrangement joins TRBV12-3 or TRBV12-4 to TRBJ2-7, with 8 nucleotides matching TRBD1. The J segment lost 1 base and the V segment lost 5 bases, leaving 7 bases of the junction unmatched. CDR3 size: 15 residues. This CDR3 is CASSKTGADSYEQYF. The CDR3 DNA follows: TGTGCCAGCAGTAAGACAGGGGCAGATTCCTACGAGCAGTACTTC.

The V and J genes are TRBV2 and TRBJ2-5, with 10 positions matching TRBD2. CDR1 SNHLY and CDR2 FYNNEI come from the germline V gene. The trim removed 6 bases at V and 6 bases at J, leaving 13 bases unmatched. This CDR3 contains 16 residues. CDR3 amino acids: CASRGDPGLAKQTQYF. CDR3 bases: TGTGCCAGCAGAGGGGACCCGGGACTAGCGAAACAGACCCAGTACTTC.

The chain employs TRBV5-6 and TRBJ2-1; a weak D match, TRBD2 (6 bases). The CDR3 spans 16 residues. The germline V gene encodes CDR1 SGHDT and CDR2 YYEEEE. The ends were cut back, 0 bases at V and 8 bases at J, with 18 bases in the middle. The CDR3: CASSLDGSLALDEQFF. CDR3 nucleotides: TGTGCCAGCAGCTTGGACGGGAGCCTTGCCTTAGATGAGCAGTTCTTC.

This clonotype turned up a few times. The chain recombines TRBV20-1 with TRBJ2-7, with D uncertain. Trimming pared 0 bases from V and 3 bases from J, leaving 12 bases between. Germline loops: CDR1 DFQATT, CDR2 SNEGSKA (reference sequence). This CDR3 spans 14 amino acids. In DNA, the CDR3 is TGCAGTGCTAGAGATCCCATCCGGAGCTACGAGCAGTACTTC. Residues: CSARDPIRSYEQYF.

This rearrangement joins TRBV2 to TRBJ2-5; 8 bases are shared with TRBD2. Germline values: CDR1 SNHLY, CDR2 FYNNEI. J was trimmed by 3 bases and V by 4 bases; bases with no gene match: 4. The CDR3 is 14 amino acids. CDR3 DNA: TGTGCCAGCAGTGTCGGGGGGGCCAAAGAGACCCAGTACTTC. Amino acid sequence: CASSVGGAKETQYF.

The chain carries TRBV7-8 and TRBJ2-5; 10 nucleotides match TRBD1. CDR1 SGHVS and CDR2 FQNEAQ come from the germline V gene. Trimming cost V 4 bases and J 4 bases; bases outside gene matches: 6. This CDR3 is built from 15 residues. CDR3 sequence reads: CASSSSRTGGETQYF. CDR3 coding DNA: TGTGCCAGCAGCTCCTCAAGGACAGGGGGAGAGACCCAGTACTTC.

This sequence joins TRBV7-6 and TRBJ2-7, with D uncertain. From germline, CDR1 is SGHVS and CDR2 FNYEAQ. The length of the CDR3 is 12 residues. Trimming stripped 5 bases from V and 6 bases from J, with 11 bases between. The CDR3 here is CASSPGVGEQYF. The CDR3 DNA sequence: TGTGCCAGCAGCCCGGGTGTCGGCGAGCAGTACTTC.

There are many counts of this clonotype. The chain combines TRBV12-3 or TRBV12-4 with TRBJ2-1; 11 bases align to TRBD2. V shed 3 bases and J 5 bases; nucleotides not matched to a gene: 9. The CDR3 contains 17 residues. The CDR3 loop is CASSFPTRLAGNNEQFF. Here the CDR3 DNA reads TGTGCCAGCAGTTTTCCCACGAGACTAGCGGGAAACAATGAGCAGTTCTTC.

This clonotype was picked up a small number of times. The chain combines TRBV12-3 or TRBV12-4 with TRBJ1-1; D is unclear. V shed 8 bases and J shed 0 bases, with 13 bases lying between them. The CDR3 extends over 14 amino acids. The CDR3 loop reads CASYPGRLNTEAFF. The CDR3, as DNA: TGTGCCAGCTACCCCGGCAGGCTGAACACTGAAGCTTTCTTT.

The rearrangement uses TRBV18 and TRBJ2-7; 11 nucleotides match TRBD2. CDR3 length: 16 residues. Unmatched junction bases numbered 9, after V lost 4 bases and J lost 4 bases. The germline V gene has CDR1 KGHSH and CDR2 LQKENI. The CDR3 protein is CASSLIAGGPRYEQYF. The CDR3 coding sequence is TGTGCCAGCTCACTAATAGCGGGAGGGCCTCGATACGAGCAGTACTTC.

The CDR3 region is CASSLKVASGNQPQHF. The CDR3, as DNA: TGTGCCAGCAGTTTAAAGGTGGCATCTGGCAATCAGCCCCAGCATTTT. The chain carries TRBV12-3 or TRBV12-4 and TRBJ1-5; no firm D call. The CDR3 runs to 16 residues. Trimming removed 2 bases at V and 2 bases at J, with 13 bases between.

The chain recombines TRBV18 with TRBJ1-2, with 10 nucleotides matching TRBD1. Germline values: CDR1 KGHSH, CDR2 LQKENI. The V and J ends lost 3 bases and 2 bases, in that order; junction bases with no gene match: 3. This CDR3 spans 15 amino acids. CDR3 protein: CASSPGTGVNYGYTF. Here the CDR3 DNA reads TGTGCCAGCTCACCTGGGACAGGGGTAAACTATGGCTACACCTTC.

A few counts support this clonotype. The chain recombines TRBV20-1 with TRBJ2-1, with TRBD2 identical over 10 bases. Trimming cost V 2 bases and J 1 base; bases outside gene matches: 11. The CDR3 runs 18 residues. Germline CDR1 DFQATT, CDR2 SNEGSKA (reference sequence). CDR3 amino acids: CSARLFPAGGPSYNEQFF. In DNA, the CDR3 is TGCAGTGCTAGACTTTTCCCAGCGGGAGGGCCATCCTACAATGAGCAGTTCTTC.